Shown below are 9 T cell receptor beta chains from a single sample sequenced in a study of cytomegalovirus exposure and HLA in healthy donors. The PCR made use of 60 Vbeta and 13 Jbeta primers. Sequenced by immunoSEQ multiplex PCR; TCRdb stores in-frame clones only, minus some. The sample lists about 130,000 clones, about 80% occurring once. The specimen was PBMCs. The receptors come from a woman aged 50 to 60 in good health and CMV-seronegative.

Only a few counts were recorded for this clone. The rearrangement links TRBV5-1 to TRBJ1-4; 9 positions match TRBD1. After removal of 4 bases from V and 3 bases from J, the junction contained 1 base not matched to a gene. The CDR3 runs 14 residues. From germline, CDR1 is SGHRS and CDR2 YFSETQ. CDR3 loop: CASSRQGANEKLFF. CDR3 sequence (DNA): TGCGCCAGCAGCAGACAGGGGGCTAATGAAAAACTGTTTTTT.

The CDR3 sequence is CASRAGISNQPQHF. CDR3 nucleotides: TGTGCCAGCAGGGCCGGGATCTCCAATCAGCCCCAGCATTTT. V is TRBV6-4 and J is TRBJ1-5; D is unresolved. V lost 6 bases and J lost 3, with 12 bases in between. CDR3 length: 14 amino acids. CDR1 is MRHNA, CDR2 SNTAGT, per germline.

V and J are TRBV30 and TRBJ2-1; 11 bases match TRBD1. There are 15 residues in the CDR3. The V and J ends lost 2 bases and 3 bases, in that order; junction bases with no gene match: 3. From germline, CDR1 is GTSNPN and CDR2 SVGIG (reference sequence). The CDR3 reads CAWSQDRGLYNEQFF. The CDR3 bases are TGTGCCTGGAGTCAGGACAGGGGGCTCTACAATGAGCAGTTCTTC.

This chain uses TRBV6-4 with TRBJ2-1; D remains unclear. The CDR3 runs 13 residues. Per germline, CDR1 MRHNA and CDR2 SNTAGT. The V end was cut by 4 bases, the J end by 1 base, with 5 bases between. The CDR3 DNA reads TGTGCCAGCAGTGCACAGTCCTACAATGAGCAGTTCTTC. Translation gives CASSAQSYNEQFF.

This chain links TRBV5-1 with TRBJ2-3; a weak D match, TRBD2 (5 bases). This CDR3 comprises 16 residues. Germline assignment: CDR1 SGHRS and CDR2 YFSETQ. V shed 4 bases and J shed 3 bases, with 18 bases lying between them. This CDR3 is CASSPRAGEDTDTQYF. The CDR3 nucleotides are TGCGCCAGCAGCCCTCGGGCGGGTGAGGATACAGATACGCAGTATTTT.

This rearrangement joins TRBV29-1 to TRBJ2-1; 10 nucleotides match TRBD2. Germline V gene data show CDR1 as SQVTM and CDR2 as ANQGSEA. This CDR3 is built from 14 residues. V lost 2 bases, J lost 3 bases, and 1 base stayed unmatched. CDR3: CSVELAGGYNEQFF. DNA of the CDR3: TGCAGCGTTGAATTAGCGGGAGGCTACAATGAGCAGTTCTTC.

The rearrangement joins TRBV5-4 to TRBJ2-2, with 11 bases matching TRBD2. This CDR3 region has 16 residues. Germline assignment: CDR1 SGHNT and CDR2 YYREEE (reference sequence). The V and J ends lost 5 bases and 3 bases, in that order; junction bases with no gene match: 6. For the CDR3, the DNA is TGTGCCAGCAGTTATAGCGGGAGGGCCGACACCGGGGAGCTGTTTTTT. This codes for CASSYSGRADTGELFF.

The chain has TRBV11-3 and TRBJ2-2; D is possibly TRBD1 (6 bases). The V gene's germline CDR1 is SGHNT and CDR2 YENEEA. This CDR3 contains 18 residues. Between the trimmed V and J ends, which lost 1 base and 5 bases, there was a span of 20 bases. In nucleotides, the CDR3 is TGTGCCAGCAGCTTAGTTAGGTCCTTGACAGGAGCTACCGGGGAGCTGTTTTTT. Residues: CASSLVRSLTGATGELFF.

V usage is TRBV7-8 and J usage is TRBJ1-1; TRBD1 matches 7 bases. The CDR3 length is 13 residues. Trimming at V came to 7 bases and at J to 3 bases, leaving 5 bases not matched to a gene. CDR1 and CDR2 from the germline V gene are SGHVS and FQNEAQ. The chain's CDR3 is CASNFDRDTEAFF. CDR3 coding DNA: TGTGCCAGCAACTTCGACAGGGACACTGAAGCTTTCTTT.